This T cell receptor (beta chain) is drawn from a study of blood T cell repertoires in COVID-19. Study-level background: The United States, Italy and Spain were the sources of the acute and convalescent COVID-19 samples. T cells, B-cell-depleted T cells, or PBMCs supplied cDNA or gDNA.

Original handling: Reference gene primer amplification in the assay estimated nucleated cell counts. Repertoires were generated with immunoSEQ multiplex PCR, while TCRdb's copy carries only in-frame clones and drops some. V and J calls and clone size are those listed in that table; D and trimming were worked out from the DNA. In the table there are 220,000 or so clones, about 86% of which are singletons. The V gene's germline CDR1 is SGHVS and CDR2 FNYEAQ. V was pared by 5 bases and J by 4 bases, with 16 bases between. This CDR3 contains 15 residues. The receptor was derived from a woman between 45 and 60 years old with acute COVID-19. The specimen sequenced was PBMCs or T cells enriched from blood (not recorded which). The chain uses TRBV7-6 and TRBJ2-3, with D maybe TRBD1 (6 bases). The CDR3 nucleotides read TGTGCCAGCAGCCTGGACAGCTACCAGGCAGATACGCAGTATTTT. It encodes CASSLDSYQADTQYF.